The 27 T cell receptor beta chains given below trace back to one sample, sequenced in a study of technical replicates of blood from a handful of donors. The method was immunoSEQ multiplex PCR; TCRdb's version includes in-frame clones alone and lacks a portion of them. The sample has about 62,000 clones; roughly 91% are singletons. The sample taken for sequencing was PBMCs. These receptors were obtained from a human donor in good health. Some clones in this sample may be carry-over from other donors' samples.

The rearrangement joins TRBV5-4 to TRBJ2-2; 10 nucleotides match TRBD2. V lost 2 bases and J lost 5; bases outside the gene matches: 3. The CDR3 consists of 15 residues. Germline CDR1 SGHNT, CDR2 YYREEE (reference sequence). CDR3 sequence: CASSLAGGRTGELFF. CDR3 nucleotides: TGTGCCAGCAGCTTAGCGGGGGGGCGTACCGGGGAGCTGTTTTTT.

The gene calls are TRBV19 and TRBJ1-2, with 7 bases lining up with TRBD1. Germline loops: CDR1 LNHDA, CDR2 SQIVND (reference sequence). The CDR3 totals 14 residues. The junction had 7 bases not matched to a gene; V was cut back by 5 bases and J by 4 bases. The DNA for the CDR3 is TGTGCCAGTAGTTACGGACAGGTTCGCTATGGCTACACCTTC. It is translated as CASSYGQVRYGYTF.

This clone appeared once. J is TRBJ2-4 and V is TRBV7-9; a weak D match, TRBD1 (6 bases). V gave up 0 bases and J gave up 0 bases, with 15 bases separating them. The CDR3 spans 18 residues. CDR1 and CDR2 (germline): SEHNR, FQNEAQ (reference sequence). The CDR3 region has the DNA TGTGCCAGCAGCTTAGCCTCGCTGAAGGGGGTAGCCAAAAACATTCAGTACTTC. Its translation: CASSLASLKGVAKNIQYF.

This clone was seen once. DNA of the CDR3: TGTGCCAGTAGAACCAGCGGAGCTAATACGCAGTATTTT. This translates into CASRTSGANTQYF. V usage is TRBV19 and J usage is TRBJ2-3; possibly TRBD2 for D (5 bases). CDR1 LNHDA and CDR2 SQIVND come from the germline V gene (reference sequence). There are 13 residues in the CDR3. The germline V and J ends were trimmed by 6 bases and 7 bases, with 14 bases remaining between them.

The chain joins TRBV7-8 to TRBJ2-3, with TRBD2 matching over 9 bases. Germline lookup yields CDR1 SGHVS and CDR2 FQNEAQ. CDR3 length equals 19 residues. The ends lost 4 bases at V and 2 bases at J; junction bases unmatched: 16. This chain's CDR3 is CASSSSLGGSGSITDTQYF. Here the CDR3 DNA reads TGTGCCAGCAGCTCCTCACTGGGGGGTAGCGGGAGCATCACAGATACGCAGTATTTT.

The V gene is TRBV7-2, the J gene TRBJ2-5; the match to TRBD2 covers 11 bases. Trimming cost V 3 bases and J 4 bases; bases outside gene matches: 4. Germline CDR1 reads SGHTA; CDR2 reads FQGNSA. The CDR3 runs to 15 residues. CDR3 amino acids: CASSFSGGAAETQYF. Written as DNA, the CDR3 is TGTGCCAGCAGCTTTAGCGGGGGGGCGGCAGAGACCCAGTACTTC.

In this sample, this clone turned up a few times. The CDR3 bases are TGTGCCACCTCGCGTGAGGCCAACGTCCTGACTTTC. It is translated as CATSREANVLTF. The chain employs TRBV10-3 and TRBJ2-6; the D is unclear. The CDR3 totals 12 residues. Trimming shortened V by 10 bases and J by 6 bases, and 10 bases separated the two germline ends. Germline CDR1 and CDR2: ENHRY and SYGVKD.

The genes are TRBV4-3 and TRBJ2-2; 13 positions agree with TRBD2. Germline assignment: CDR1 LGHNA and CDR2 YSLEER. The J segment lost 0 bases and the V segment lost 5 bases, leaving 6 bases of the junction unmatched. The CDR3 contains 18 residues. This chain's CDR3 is CASSATSGGASNTGELFF. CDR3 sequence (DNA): TGCGCCAGCAGCGCCACTAGCGGGGGGGCCTCGAACACCGGGGAGCTGTTTTTT.

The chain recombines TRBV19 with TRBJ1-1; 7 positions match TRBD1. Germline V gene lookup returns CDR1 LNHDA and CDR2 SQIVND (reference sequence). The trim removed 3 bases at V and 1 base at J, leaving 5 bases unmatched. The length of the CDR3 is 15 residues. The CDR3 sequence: CASSMSSGGNTEAFF. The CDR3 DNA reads TGTGCCAGTAGTATGTCGTCAGGGGGGAACACTGAAGCTTTCTTT.

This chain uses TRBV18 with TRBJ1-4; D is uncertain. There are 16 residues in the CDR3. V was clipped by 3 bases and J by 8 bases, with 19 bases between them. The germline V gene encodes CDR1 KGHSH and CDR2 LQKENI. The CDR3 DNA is TGTGCCAGCTCACCGACACTCCAGGAGGGTAGGGAAAAACTGTTTTTT. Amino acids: CASSPTLQEGREKLFF.

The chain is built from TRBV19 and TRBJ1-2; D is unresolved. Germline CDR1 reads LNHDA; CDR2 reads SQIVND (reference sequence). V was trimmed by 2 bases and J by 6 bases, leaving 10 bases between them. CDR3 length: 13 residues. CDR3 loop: CASSISGADGYTF. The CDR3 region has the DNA TGTGCCAGTAGTATATCCGGTGCCGATGGCTACACCTTC.

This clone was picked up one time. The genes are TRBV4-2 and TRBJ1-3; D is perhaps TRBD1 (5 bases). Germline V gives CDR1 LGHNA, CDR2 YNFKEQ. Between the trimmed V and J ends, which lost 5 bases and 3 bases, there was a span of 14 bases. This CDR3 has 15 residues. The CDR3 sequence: CASSGAGGIGNTIYF. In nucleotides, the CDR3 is TGTGCCAGCAGCGGCGCGGGGGGAATTGGAAACACCATATATTTT.

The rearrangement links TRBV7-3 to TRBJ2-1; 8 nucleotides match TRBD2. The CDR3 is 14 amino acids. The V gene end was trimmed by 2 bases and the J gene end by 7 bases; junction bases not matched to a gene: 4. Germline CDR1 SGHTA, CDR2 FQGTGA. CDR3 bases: TGTGCCAGCAGCTTACTCGGGGGGGGAAATGAGCAGTTCTTC. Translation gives CASSLLGGGNEQFF.

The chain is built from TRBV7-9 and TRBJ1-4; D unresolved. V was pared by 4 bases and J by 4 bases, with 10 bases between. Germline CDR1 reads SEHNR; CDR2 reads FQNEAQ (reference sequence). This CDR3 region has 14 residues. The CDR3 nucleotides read TGTGCCAGCAGCTCCTATCAGCGTAATGAAAAACTGTTTTTT. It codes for CASSSYQRNEKLFF.

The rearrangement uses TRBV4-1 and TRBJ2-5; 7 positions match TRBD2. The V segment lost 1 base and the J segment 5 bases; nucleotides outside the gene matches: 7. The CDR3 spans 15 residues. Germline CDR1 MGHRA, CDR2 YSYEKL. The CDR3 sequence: CASSQGGPAGETQYF. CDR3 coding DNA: TGCGCCAGCAGCCAAGGGGGCCCAGCGGGGGAGACCCAGTACTTC.

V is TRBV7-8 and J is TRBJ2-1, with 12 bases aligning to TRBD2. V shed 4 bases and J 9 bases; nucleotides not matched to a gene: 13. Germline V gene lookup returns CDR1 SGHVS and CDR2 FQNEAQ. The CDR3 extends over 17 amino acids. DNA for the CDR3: TGTGCCAGCAGCTCGCGCCTCCTAGCGGGGGGGCCAGGTGAGCAGTTCTTC. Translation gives CASSSRLLAGGPGEQFF.

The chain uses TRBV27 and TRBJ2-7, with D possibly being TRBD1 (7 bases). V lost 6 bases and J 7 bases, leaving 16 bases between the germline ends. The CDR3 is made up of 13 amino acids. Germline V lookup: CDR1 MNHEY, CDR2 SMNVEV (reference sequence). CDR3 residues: CASRIGGTVEQYF. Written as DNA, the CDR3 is TGTGCCAGCAGAATCGGAGGGACAGTTGAGCAGTACTTC.

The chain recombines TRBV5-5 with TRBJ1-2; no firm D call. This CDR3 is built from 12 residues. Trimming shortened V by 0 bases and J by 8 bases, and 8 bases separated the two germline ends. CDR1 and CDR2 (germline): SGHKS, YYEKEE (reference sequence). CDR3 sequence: CASSLDGVGYTF. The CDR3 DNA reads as TGTGCCAGCAGCTTGGACGGGGTGGGCTACACCTTC.

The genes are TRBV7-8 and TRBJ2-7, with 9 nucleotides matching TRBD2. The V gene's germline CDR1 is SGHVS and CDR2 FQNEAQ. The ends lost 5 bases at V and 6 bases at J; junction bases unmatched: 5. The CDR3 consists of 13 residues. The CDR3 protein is CASSELAGTEQYF. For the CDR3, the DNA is TGTGCCAGCAGCGAACTAGCGGGTACCGAGCAGTACTTC.

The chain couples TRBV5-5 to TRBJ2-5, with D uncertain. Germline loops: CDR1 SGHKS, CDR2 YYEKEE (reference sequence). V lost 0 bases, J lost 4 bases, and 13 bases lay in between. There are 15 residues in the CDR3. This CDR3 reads CASSLGAQVRETQYF. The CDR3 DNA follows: TGTGCCAGCAGCTTGGGGGCGCAGGTGAGAGAGACCCAGTACTTC.

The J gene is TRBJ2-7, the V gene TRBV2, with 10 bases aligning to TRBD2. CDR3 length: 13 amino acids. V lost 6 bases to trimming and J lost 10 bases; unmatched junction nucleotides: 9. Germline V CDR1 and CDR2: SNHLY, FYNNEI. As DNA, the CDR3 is TGTGCCAGCAGCCCCGGGACTAGCGCTAAACAGTACTTC. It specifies CASSPGTSAKQYF. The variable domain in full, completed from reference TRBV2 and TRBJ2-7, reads EPEVTQTPSHQVTQMGQEVILRCVPISNHLYFYWYRQILGQKVEFLVSFYNNEISEKSEIFDDQFSVERPDGSNFTLKIRSTKLEDSAMYFCASSPGTSAKQYFGPGTRLTVT.

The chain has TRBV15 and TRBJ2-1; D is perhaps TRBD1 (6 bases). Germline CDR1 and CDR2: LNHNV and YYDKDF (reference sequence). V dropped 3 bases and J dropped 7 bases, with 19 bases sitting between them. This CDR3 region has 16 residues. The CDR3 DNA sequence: TGTGCCACCAGCAGGGGCCAGGGGACACTGTTGAATGAGCAGTTCTTC. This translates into CATSRGQGTLLNEQFF.

The CDR3 nucleotides read TGTGCCAGCAGTGACTACAGGGGAAGTCAGCCCCAGCATTTT. It encodes CASSDYRGSQPQHF. The rearrangement uses TRBV6-5 and TRBJ1-5; 7 positions agree with TRBD1. There are 14 residues in the CDR3. The germline CDR1 and CDR2 sequences are MNHEY and SVGAGI. Germline trimming cut 5 bases from V and 6 bases from J; bases unmatched to any gene: 7.

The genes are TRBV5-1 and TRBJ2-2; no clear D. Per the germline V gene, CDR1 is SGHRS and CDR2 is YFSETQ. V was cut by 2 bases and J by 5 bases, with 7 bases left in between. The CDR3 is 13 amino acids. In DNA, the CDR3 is TGCGCCAGCAGCTTCAGCGAAACCGGGGAGCTGTTTTTT. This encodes CASSFSETGELFF.

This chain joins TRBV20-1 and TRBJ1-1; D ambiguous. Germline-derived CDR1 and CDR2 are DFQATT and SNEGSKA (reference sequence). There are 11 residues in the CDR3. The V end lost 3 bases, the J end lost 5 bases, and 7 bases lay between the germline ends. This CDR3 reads CSARAVTEAFF. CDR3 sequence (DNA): TGCAGTGCTAGGGCAGTAACTGAAGCTTTCTTT.

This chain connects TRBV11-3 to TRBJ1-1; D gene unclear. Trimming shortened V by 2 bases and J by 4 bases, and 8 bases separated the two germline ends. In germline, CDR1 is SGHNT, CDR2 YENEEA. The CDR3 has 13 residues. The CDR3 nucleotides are TGTGCCAGCAGCTTAAGTTCGGTCACTGAAGCTTTCTTT. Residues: CASSLSSVTEAFF.

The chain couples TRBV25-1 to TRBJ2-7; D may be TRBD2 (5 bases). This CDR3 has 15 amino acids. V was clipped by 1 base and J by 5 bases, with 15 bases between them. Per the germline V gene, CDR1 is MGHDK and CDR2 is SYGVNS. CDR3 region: CASSESSLVTDEQYF. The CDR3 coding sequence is TGTGCCAGCAGTGAATCGTCACTAGTTACCGACGAGCAGTACTTC.